This TCR beta chain was recovered during a study of cytomegalovirus exposure and HLA in healthy donors. In the study overall: Some 85 million unique TCRs, all from HLA-typed donors, were included in an early release of the data. The study, taken as a whole, reports: Later analysis demonstrated an association between a missense DCLRE1C variant and TCR beta V- and J-gene trimming.

PCR was performed using 60 Vbeta and 13 Jbeta primers. Some clones are missing from TCRdb's copy, which holds only in-frame ones; the method was immunoSEQ multiplex PCR. The sample lists about 130,000 clones, about 74% occurring once. The count of this clone is one. What it recognizes is unknown. Germline assignment: CDR1 LNHDA and CDR2 SQIVND (reference sequence). J lost 4 bases, V lost 0 bases, and 11 bases had no gene match. The CDR3 spans 17 residues. V and J are TRBV19 and TRBJ2-5; 7 bases match TRBD1. Sequenced input: PBMCs. This TCR derives from a woman aged 50 to 60 in good health and CMV-seropositive. In nucleotides, the CDR3 is TGTGCCAGTAGTATAGAGCGCGGACAGGCAGAAGGAGAGACCCAGTACTTC. This gives the protein CASSIERGQAEGETQYF.